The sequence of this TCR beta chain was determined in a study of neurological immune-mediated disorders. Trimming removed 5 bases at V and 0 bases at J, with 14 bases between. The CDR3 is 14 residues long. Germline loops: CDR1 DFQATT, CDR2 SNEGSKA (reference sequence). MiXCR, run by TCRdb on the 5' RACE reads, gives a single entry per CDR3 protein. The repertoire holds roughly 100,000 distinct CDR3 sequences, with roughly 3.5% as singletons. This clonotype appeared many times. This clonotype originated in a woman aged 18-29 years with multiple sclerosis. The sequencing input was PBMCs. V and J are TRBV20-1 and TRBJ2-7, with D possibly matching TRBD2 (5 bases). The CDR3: CSAVGEGSSYEQYF. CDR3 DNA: TGCAGTGCTGTGGGAGAGGGTAGCTCCTACGAGCAGTACTTC.